These 14 T cell receptor beta chains were all obtained from the same sample, sequenced in a study of metastatic and nonmetastatic thyroid tumors (TCRdb year 2020). Library preparation used PCR. The instrument was an Illumina HiSeq 4000. TCRdb reprocessing: public reads trimmed at Q25 with fastp, clones called with MiXCR, in-frame beta chains kept. The sample yields roughly 13,000 clones; approximately 32% were counted once. Roughly 25% of the sample comes from the top ten. Before undergoing thyroid surgery, none of the patients had been given any kind of treatment. Source material: tumor tissue. The receptor source for this set is a female donor with papillary thyroid cancer or a benign thyroid nodule (not recorded which). Some clones in this sample may be carry-over from other donors' samples.

The CDR3 DNA is TGTGCCAGCAGTTACAAGGGCAGGGGACTGGGACCCCTCCACTTT. Its translation is CASSYKGRGLGPLHF. V usage is TRBV6-6 and J usage is TRBJ1-6; D may be TRBD1 (6 bases). Germline assignment: CDR1 MNHNY and CDR2 SVGAGI (reference sequence). V dropped 2 bases and J dropped 12 bases, with 17 bases sitting between them. The CDR3 totals 15 residues.

The rearrangement uses TRBV19 and TRBJ1-2; tentatively, D is TRBD1 (6 bases). This CDR3 is 17 amino acids long. V lost 8 bases to trimming and J lost 3 bases, with 25 bases between them. The V gene's germline CDR1 is LNHDA and CDR2 SQIVND (reference sequence). CDR3 loop: CASQVSGRGLVYYGYTF. The CDR3, as DNA: TGTGCCAGTCAAGTAAGCGGTCGGGGGCTGGTGTACTATGGCTACACCTTC.

The V gene is TRBV11-2, the J gene TRBJ2-3, with D possibly matching TRBD2 (7 bases). Trimming stripped 4 bases from V and 4 bases from J, with 15 bases between. CDR1 is SGHAT, CDR2 FQNNGV, per germline. This CDR3 is built from 15 residues. The CDR3 bases are TGTGCCAGCAGCTCTTTCGGGGGGCGATCAGATACGCAGTATTTT. Amino acids: CASSSFGGRSDTQYF. Supplemented by reference TRBV11-2 and TRBJ2-3, the full variable domain reads EAGVAQSPRYKIIEKRQSVAFWCNPISGHATLYWYQQILGQGPKLLIQFQNNGVVDDSQLPKDRFSAERLKGVDSTLKIQPAKLEDSAVYLCASSSFGGRSDTQYFGPGTRLTVL.

This clone was counted a few times. It is likely a read error, because the conserved phenylalanine at the end of the CDR3 is missing. This chain links TRBV12-3 or TRBV12-4 with TRBJ2-1; a possible D gene is TRBD1 (5 bases). This CDR3 region has 13 residues. The CDR3 nucleotides are TGTGCCGGCAGTTTGATCAGGGTAGATGAGCAGTTCCTC. As protein: CAGSLIRVDEQFL.

The chain is built from TRBV5-1 and TRBJ1-2; 7 bases match TRBD1. Per the germline V gene, CDR1 is SGHRS and CDR2 is YFSETQ. J was trimmed by 5 bases and V by 4 bases; bases with no gene match: 11. The CDR3 consists of 15 residues. The CDR3 reads CASSEGTAIDYGYTF. DNA for the CDR3: TGCGCCAGCAGCGAAGGGACAGCAATTGATTATGGCTACACCTTC.

This clone was detected many times. The chain joins TRBV5-6 to TRBJ1-1, with 7 bases that match TRBD1. CDR1 and CDR2 (germline): SGHDT, YYEEEE. With 4 bases clipped from V and 6 bases from J, the junction kept 9 bases outside the gene matches. This CDR3 region has 14 residues. CDR3 amino acids: CASSPPGQIAEAFF. CDR3 nucleotide sequence: TGTGCCAGCAGCCCTCCGGGACAGATCGCTGAAGCTTTCTTT.

This clone was counted between two and nine times. The chain links TRBV25-1 to TRBJ2-7, with D possibly matching TRBD1 (5 bases). The CDR3 consists of 13 residues. CDR1 is MGHDK and CDR2 is SYGVNS in the germline V gene. The V end lost 8 bases, the J end lost 0 bases, and 11 bases lay between the germline ends. CDR3 residues: CASQRQNSYEQYF. CDR3 bases: TGTGCCAGCCAGAGACAGAACTCCTACGAGCAGTACTTC.

This clone was counted many times. The chain joins TRBV7-2 to TRBJ2-3; D ambiguous. The CDR3 has 15 amino acids. V lost 0 bases, J lost 1 base, and 8 bases lay in between. From germline, CDR1 is SGHTA and CDR2 FQGNSA. The CDR3 loop is CASSLASAGTDTQYF. As DNA, the CDR3 is TGTGCCAGCAGCTTAGCGTCGGCAGGCACAGATACGCAGTATTTT.

The V gene is TRBV19, the J gene TRBJ1-1, with no clear D. Trimming left V 4 bases short and J 3 bases short, with 3 bases between. This CDR3 region has 11 residues. Germline V gene lookup returns CDR1 LNHDA and CDR2 SQIVND (reference sequence). The CDR3 spells CASSKDTEAFF. CDR3 bases: TGTGCCAGTAGTAAGGACACTGAAGCTTTCTTT.

The V call is TRBV20-1, the J call TRBJ2-7, with 7 bases lining up with TRBD2. Germline V gene lookup returns CDR1 DFQATT and CDR2 SNEGSKA (reference sequence). With V trimmed by 1 base and J by 6 bases, 12 bases remained unmatched. The CDR3 is made up of 15 amino acids. The CDR3 region is CSARGTSATLIEQYF. CDR3 nucleotide sequence: TGCAGTGCTAGAGGAACTAGCGCCACACTAATCGAGCAGTACTTC.

Many counts were recorded for this clone. The chain links TRBV19 to TRBJ2-1; 10 bases fit TRBD2. CDR1 is LNHDA, CDR2 SQIVND, per germline (reference sequence). Trimming took 3 bases from V and 8 from J; bases not matched to a gene: 7. The CDR3 spans 15 residues. The CDR3 bases are TGTGCCAGTAGTATTCTAGGGCTAGCGGGAGATGAGCAGTTCTTC. Protein: CASSILGLAGDEQFF. The whole variable domain, filled in from reference TRBV19 and TRBJ2-1, reads DGGITQSPKYLFRKEGQNVTLSCEQNLNHDAMYWYRQDPGQGLRLIYYSQIVNDFQKGDIAEGYSVSREKKESFPLTVTSAQKNPTAFYLCASSILGLAGDEQFFGPGTRLTVL.

This clone came up many times. Just one base apart from a much larger clone, this may be a read error. V gene TRBV19 combines with J gene TRBJ2-3, with D possibly being TRBD1 or TRBD2 (5 bases each). Germline V gene sequence: CDR1 LNHDA, CDR2 SQIVND (reference sequence). The CDR3 has 14 amino acids. The CDR3 coding sequence is TGTGCCAGTACCTCCGGGCGGATATTCGGGACGCAGTGTTTT. Amino acids: CASTSGRIFGTQCF.

This clone was found many times. The V gene is TRBV7-7, the J gene TRBJ2-2; D is uncertain. Germline CDR1 SSHAT, CDR2 FNYEAQ (reference sequence). The ends were cut back, 5 bases at V and 6 bases at J, with 7 bases in the middle. The length of the CDR3 is 12 residues. CDR3 loop: CASSTAAGELFF. CDR3 sequence (DNA): TGTGCCAGCAGCACCGCCGCCGGGGAGCTGTTTTTT.

This clone is medium-sized by share. The gene calls are TRBV20-1 and TRBJ2-7; the D gene is possibly TRBD2 (5 bases). Between the trimmed V and J ends, which lost 5 bases and 3 bases, there was a span of 17 bases. Germline-derived CDR1 and CDR2 are DFQATT and SNEGSKA (reference sequence). The CDR3 is made up of 14 amino acids. The CDR3 nucleotides are TGCAGTGCTGACGGCGGAGCGGTGGGCTACGAGCAGTACTTC. Residues: CSADGGAVGYEQYF.